This T cell receptor (beta chain) was captured by sequencing in a study of human T cells and chemical hapten exposure. Study at large: Sensitization was performed using 2% DPC on a roughly 2 cm by roughly 2 cm upper inner arm skin site.

This clonotype was recorded at least ten times. What it binds is unknown. General study points: Positive correlation was observed between PT1 expanded TCR counts and patch test score. Alopecia in the donors means their immune response may deviate from healthy people's.

As to time point: pre-sensitization, week 0. Treatment in this sample: therapeutic diphenylcyclopropenone sensitization with weekly scalp DPC. The total RNA was obtained from whole blood that was not fractionated. From germline, CDR1 is WSHSY and CDR2 SAAADI. V dropped 9 bases and J dropped 5; count of bases not matched to a gene: 12. The CDR3 is made up of 14 amino acids. Unique molecular identifiers were attached to individual cDNA molecules during library preparation. TCRdb analysed the RACE reads with MiXCR anew, one entry per CDR3 protein. Found here are under 40,000 distinct CDR3 sequences, 10% of them singletons; the top ten hold 25% to 35%.

The sequencing used whole blood, collected in connection with sensitization to the hapten diphenylcyclopropenone (DPC). J is TRBJ2-5 and V is TRBV10-2; 7 bases are a match to TRBD2. This TCR was recovered from a man in his fifties with alopecia areata. Some clones in this sample may be carry-over from other donors' samples. CDR3 sequence (DNA): TGCGCCAGTTCCGTGGCGGGAGTAGAGGAGACCCAGTACTTC. This translates into CASSVAGVEETQYF.